The clone carrying this TCR beta chain came up once. The data belong to a study of shared clonotypes between healthy human individuals. Study-wide context: The plates for each donor numbered three CD4 naive, three CD4 memory, two CD8 naive and one CD8 memory.

CDR3 length equals 15 residues. Germline values: CDR1 SGHRS, CDR2 YFSETQ. Trimming shortened V by 9 bases and J by 6 bases, and 24 bases separated the two germline ends. The donors were adults (healthy and HIV-negative) with no recent acute infections or vaccinations. Every immunoSEQ plate was one replicate of a subset's evenly spread DNA. Measured with immunoSEQ multiplex PCR; TCRdb has only the in-frame clones, and not every one. The data show approximately 2.4 million clones, around 95% seen once. The chain has TRBV5-1 and TRBJ1-1; D unresolved. This TCR was recovered from a man in his late teens or twenties in good health. Sequencing input: naive CD4+ T cells sorted from blood. The subset here: CD45RA+ positively selected. The CDR3 bases are TGCGCCACCGCCCGCGAAGTCCCATTTAGTTCTGAAGCTTTCTTT. Translation: CATAREVPFSSEAFF.